This TCR beta chain was identified during a study of CD4 T cells in relation to SARS-CoV-2 and coronaviruses. The overall study: The restricting HLA molecule for shared crossreactive spike epitopes was mapped.

CD4+ T cells from unexposed donors were obtained before the COVID-19 pandemic (2011-2018). CD4+ T cells were isolated from the cells after around 10 days of culture. This clone was seen only a few times. Its antigen is as yet unknown. TCRdb keeps only in-frame clones here, not all; method: immunoSEQ multiplex PCR. The sample comprises around 16,000 clones, about 80% of which are singletons, and 8% to 10% rests with the top ten. V was shortened by 6 bases and J by 7 bases, with 15 bases between the two germline ends. This CDR3 spans 13 amino acids. CDR1 is SNHLY and CDR2 is FYNNEI in the germline V gene.

Specimen: CD4+ T cells from PBMCs, cultured in vitro. The sequence was obtained from a human donor in good health. The gene calls are TRBV2 and TRBJ1-2; D perhaps matches TRBD1 (6 bases). This chain's CDR3 is CASRLKQGPGYTF. In DNA, the CDR3 is TGTGCCAGCAGATTGAAACAGGGCCCTGGCTACACCTTC. Full variable domain (remainder filled in from reference TRBV2 and TRBJ1-2): EPEVTQTPSHQVTQMGQEVILRCVPISNHLYFYWYRQILGQKVEFLVSFYNNEISEKSEIFDDQFSVERPDGSNFTLKIRSTKLEDSAMYFCASRLKQGPGYTFGSGTRLTVV.